One and the same sample provided the 7 T cell receptor beta chains below, sequenced in a study of Ad26.COV2.S vaccination and SARS-CoV-2 variants. The protocol was immunoSEQ multiplex PCR, while the TCRdb copy is restricted to in-frame clones and leaves out a portion. The table has hundreds of thousands of clones, approximately 88% seen once. The sample's treatment: around 19 received Ad26.COV2.S at low or high dose, single or two shots; about 5 received placebo; per-sample allocation not given. All samples were drawn on day 63, counting from the first vaccine or placebo injection. Here the sequenced sample was peripheral blood, taken in a trial of Ad26.COV2.S vaccine versus placebo. The receptor source for this set is a person between 18 and 65 years old who received the Ad26.COV2.S COVID-19 vaccine or a placebo.

Here the CDR3 reads CASSQDGTSGANVLTF. Here the CDR3 DNA reads TGTGCCAGCAGCCAAGACGGGACCTCTGGGGCCAACGTCCTGACTTTC. This chain uses TRBV4-2 with TRBJ2-6, with D perhaps given as TRBD1 or TRBD2 (5 bases each). Germline CDR1 LGHNA, CDR2 YNFKEQ. V was clipped by 0 bases and J by 0 bases, with 6 bases between them. The CDR3 has 16 amino acids.

The genes are TRBV5-1 and TRBJ2-1, with D unresolved. CDR1 and CDR2 (germline): SGHRS, YFSETQ. V was trimmed by 4 bases and J by 5 bases, leaving 13 bases between them. The CDR3 extends over 14 amino acids. The CDR3 bases are TGCGCCAGCAGCGCCGATGGGAAGGACAATGAGCAGTTCTTC. Translation gives CASSADGKDNEQFF. The whole variable domain, filled in from reference TRBV5-1 and TRBJ2-1, reads KAGVTQTPRYLIKTRGQQVTLSCSPISGHRSVSWYQQTPGQGLQFLFEYFSETQRNKGNFPGRFSGRQFSNSRSEMNVSTLELGDSALYLCASSADGKDNEQFFGPGTRLTVL.

The V and J genes are TRBV3-1 (or the pseudogene TRBV3-2) and TRBJ1-4; D gene uncertain. V lost 4 bases, J lost 8 bases, and 14 bases lay in between. Germline-derived CDR1 and CDR2 are LGHDT and YNNKEL (reference sequence). The CDR3 contains 14 residues. The chain's CDR3 is CASSPRLGGEKLFF. Here the CDR3 DNA reads TGTGCCAGCAGCCCCCGGTTAGGAGGGGAAAAACTGTTTTTT.

The CDR3: CASGPFVTGNQPQHF. CDR3 in DNA: TGTGCCAGCGGGCCCTTCGTCACAGGGAACCAGCCCCAGCATTTT. V is TRBV27 and J is TRBJ1-5; weak D call: TRBD1 (6 bases). Per germline, CDR1 MNHEY and CDR2 SMNVEV (reference sequence). The V gene lost 8 bases and the J gene lost 7 bases, with 21 bases spanning the gap. This CDR3 spans 15 amino acids.

The chain uses TRBV7-2 and TRBJ1-3, with 7 bases that match TRBD1. Trimming cost V 1 base and J 0 bases; bases outside gene matches: 3. CDR1 and CDR2 from the germline V gene are SGHTA and FQGNSA. The CDR3 totals 16 residues. CDR3 amino acids: CASSLEGTVSGNTIYF. In DNA, the CDR3 is TGTGCCAGCAGCTTAGAGGGGACAGTCTCTGGAAACACCATATATTTT.

V and J are TRBV5-6 and TRBJ2-3, with TRBD2 matching over 11 bases. The CDR3 has 15 residues. Trimming removed 4 bases from V and 3 bases from J; junction bases left unmatched: 4. CDR1 and CDR2 from the germline V gene are SGHDT and YYEEEE. This CDR3 reads CASSRGLAETDTQYF. The CDR3, as DNA: TGTGCCAGCAGCAGGGGACTAGCGGAGACAGATACGCAGTATTTT.

The gene calls are TRBV18 and TRBJ1-5; D perhaps matches TRBD1 (5 bases). The CDR3 totals 13 residues. Germline values: CDR1 KGHSH, CDR2 LQKENI. The V end was cut by 4 bases, the J end by 5 bases, with 9 bases between. The CDR3 is CASSQGADQPQHF. The CDR3 DNA follows: TGTGCCAGCTCACAAGGGGCGGATCAGCCCCAGCATTTT.